This record concerns one T cell receptor (beta chain) sequence. What it recognizes is unknown. At one end the junction does not follow the germline gene, possibly because of a read error. The sample originates from a study of T cells in Graves' hyperthyroidism and ophthalmopathy. Germline CDR1 is SGHTA and CDR2 is FQGNSA. CDR3 size: 15 residues. Diagnosis rested on symptoms, serum thyroxine and TRAb, thyroid ultrasound, and orbital computed tomography. RNA transcripts provided the source from which TCR beta CDR3 regions were amplified. TCR CDR3 regions were first amplified by RT-PCR with HTBI primers. TCRdb fed the multiplex PCR reads into MiXCR, producing one record per CDR3 protein. This table has 600,000 or so distinct CDR3 sequences, 35% to 55% appearing once. Notes on the study in general: Researchers found most expanded thyroid clonotypes above 0.001 in blood as well.

The rearrangement links TRBV7-2 to TRBJ2-7; the D gene is possibly TRBD2 (5 bases). Input material: peripheral blood or thyroid tissue (not recorded which). This receptor was obtained from a woman under 30 with Graves' hyperthyroidism. In DNA form, the CDR3 reads TGCGCCAGCAGCCAAGATAAAGGGCGGGCCTACGAGCAGTACTTC. Translating gives CASSQDKGRAYEQYF. Using reference TRBV7-2 and TRBJ2-7 for the parts outside the CDR3, the full variable domain is GAGVSQSPSNKVTEKGKDVELRCDPISGHTALYWYRQSLGQGLEFLIYFQGNSAPDKSGLPSDRFSAERTGGSVSTLTIQRTQQEDSAVYLCASSQDKGRAYEQYFGPGTRLTVT.